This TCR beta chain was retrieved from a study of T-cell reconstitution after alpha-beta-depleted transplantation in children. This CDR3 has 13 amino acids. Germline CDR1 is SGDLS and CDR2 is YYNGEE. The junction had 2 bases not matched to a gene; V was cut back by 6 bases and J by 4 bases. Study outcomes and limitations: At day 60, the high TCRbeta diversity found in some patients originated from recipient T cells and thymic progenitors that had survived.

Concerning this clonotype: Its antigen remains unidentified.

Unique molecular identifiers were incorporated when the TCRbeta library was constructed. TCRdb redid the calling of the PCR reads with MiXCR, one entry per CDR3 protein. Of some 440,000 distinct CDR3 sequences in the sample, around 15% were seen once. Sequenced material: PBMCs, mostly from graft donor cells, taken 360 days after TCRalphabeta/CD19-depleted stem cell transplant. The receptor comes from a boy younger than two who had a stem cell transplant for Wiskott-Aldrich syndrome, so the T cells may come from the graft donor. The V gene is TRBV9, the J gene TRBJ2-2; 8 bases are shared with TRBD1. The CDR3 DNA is TGTGCCAGCACGGACAGGGCCACCGGGGAGCTGTTTTTT. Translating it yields CASTDRATGELFF.